This TCR beta chain was found in a study of T cell repertoires in cytomegalovirus infection. The CDR3 extends over 13 amino acids. V gave up 6 bases and J gave up 7 bases, with 10 bases separating them. Germline CDR1 and CDR2: MNHEY and SVGEGT. One entry per CDR3 protein results from TCRdb running MiXCR on the reads. This table has 350,000 to 500,000 distinct CDR3 sequences, approximately 33% appearing once. This clonotype occurred a few times. The sequencing sample was made of PBMCs. V usage is TRBV6-2 or TRBV6-3 and J usage is TRBJ1-6; D gene ambiguous. The TCR originated in a human donor in good health (CMV status not recorded). Some clones in this sample may be carry-over from other donors' samples. As DNA, the CDR3 is TGTGCCAGCAGCGGGCATGTGAATTCACCCCTCCACTTT. It specifies CASSGHVNSPLHF.